Below are 18 T cell receptor beta chains sequenced from a single sample in a study of cytomegalovirus exposure and HLA in healthy donors. Amplification used 60 Vbeta primers and 13 Jbeta primers. Data came from immunoSEQ multiplex PCR; TCRdb stores just in-frame clones and leaves some out. The repertoire table contains fewer than 45,000 clones. Sequenced sample: PBMCs. All receptors derive from a man aged 35 to 55 in good health and CMV-seropositive.

V is TRBV28 and J is TRBJ2-1; perhaps TRBD2 as D (5 bases). The CDR3 runs 13 residues. The germline V gene encodes CDR1 MDHEN and CDR2 SYDVKM. Trimming removed 5 bases at V and 9 bases at J, with 14 bases between. CDR3 in amino acids: CASSRPDFGEQFF. DNA for the CDR3: TGTGCCAGCAGTCGACCGGACTTCGGTGAGCAGTTCTTC.

The V gene is TRBV5-4, the J gene TRBJ2-7; 8 bases map to TRBD1. The germline V gene has CDR1 SGHNT and CDR2 YYREEE (reference sequence). Germline trimming cut 0 bases from V and 0 bases from J; bases unmatched to any gene: 5. This CDR3 spans 16 amino acids. CDR3 loop: CASSLGTGTGSYEQYF. CDR3 DNA: TGTGCCAGCAGCTTGGGAACCGGGACAGGCTCCTACGAGCAGTACTTC.

CDR3 sequence (DNA): TGTGCCAGCTCACCTAGCGGAAGCACAGATACGCAGTATTTT. Its protein product is CASSPSGSTDTQYF. The chain is built from TRBV18 and TRBJ2-3; maybe TRBD2 (6 bases). The CDR3 spans 14 residues. Per germline, CDR1 KGHSH and CDR2 LQKENI. V was cut by 3 bases and J by 0 bases, with 7 bases left in between.

The chain joins TRBV5-1 to TRBJ2-7; 7 positions agree with TRBD2. The CDR3 extends over 14 amino acids. The V and J ends lost 7 bases and 4 bases, in that order; junction bases with no gene match: 11. Per germline, CDR1 SGHRS and CDR2 YFSETQ. The CDR3 loop reads CASAIGGSSYEQYF. DNA for the CDR3: TGCGCCAGCGCGATTGGCGGGAGCTCTTACGAGCAGTACTTC.

The V gene is TRBV7-2, the J gene TRBJ2-7; 13 nucleotides line up with TRBD2. The germline V gene encodes CDR1 SGHTA and CDR2 FQGNSA. Trimming took 5 bases from V and 7 from J; bases not matched to a gene: 14. The length of the CDR3 is 17 residues. This chain's CDR3 is CASSKASQTSGRMEQYF. In DNA, the CDR3 is TGTGCCAGCAGCAAAGCGAGCCAGACTAGCGGGAGGATGGAGCAGTACTTC.

V and J are TRBV2 and TRBJ2-7, with 7 bases that match TRBD1. The CDR3 is made up of 14 amino acids. Germline-derived CDR1 and CDR2 are SNHLY and FYNNEI. V shed 8 bases and J 3 bases; nucleotides not matched to a gene: 10. The DNA for the CDR3 is TGTGCCAGCCATAAGGGGGCCCCGTACTACGAGCAGTACTTC. Amino acid sequence: CASHKGAPYYEQYF.

This chain links TRBV6-4 with TRBJ1-2; TRBD1 agrees at 8 bases. Germline V gene sequence: CDR1 MRHNA, CDR2 SNTAGT. The CDR3 spans 15 residues. V shed 7 bases and J 7 bases; nucleotides not matched to a gene: 14. The CDR3 sequence is CASIMTGEVVGGYTF. The CDR3 bases are TGTGCCAGCATTATGACAGGGGAGGTTGTGGGTGGCTACACCTTC.

This chain joins TRBV6-1 and TRBJ2-7, with 7 bases fitting TRBD2. The junction had 8 bases not matched to a gene; V was cut back by 6 bases and J by 6 bases. Germline V gene lookup returns CDR1 MNHNS and CDR2 SASEGT. The CDR3 is 13 residues long. In nucleotides, the CDR3 is TGTGCCAGCAGGCCTGCTAGCGGCTTCGAGCAGTACTTC. It translates to CASRPASGFEQYF.

This chain links TRBV27 with TRBJ2-3; 12 bases are shared with TRBD2. The CDR3 contains 16 residues. V trimming: 6 bases; J trimming: 4 bases; junction bases outside the gene matches: 8. Per germline, CDR1 MNHEY and CDR2 SMNVEV (reference sequence). For the CDR3, the DNA is TGTGCCAGCAGGTTAAGACTAGCGGGAGAGGCAGATACGCAGTATTTT. It specifies CASRLRLAGEADTQYF.

In terms of frequency, this clone is medium-sized (0.01 to 0.1%). J is TRBJ1-4 and V is TRBV7-2; 10 nucleotides match TRBD1. CDR1 is SGHTA, CDR2 FQGNSA, per germline. The CDR3 covers 17 residues. Trimming cost V 5 bases and J 3 bases; bases outside gene matches: 9. CDR3 nucleotides: TGTGCCAGCAGCAAAAGACAGGGGGCGGGTGCTAATGAAAAACTGTTTTTT. Amino acids: CASSKRQGAGANEKLFF.

This rearrangement joins TRBV30 to TRBJ2-7; no definite D call. Between the trimmed V and J ends, which lost 0 bases and 2 bases, there was a span of 11 bases. Germline loops: CDR1 GTSNPN, CDR2 SVGIG (reference sequence). This CDR3 region has 14 residues. The chain's CDR3 is CAWSVLGPTYEQYF. In nucleotides, the CDR3 is TGTGCCTGGAGTGTACTTGGTCCGACCTACGAGCAGTACTTC. Filled out from reference TRBV30 and TRBJ2-7, the complete variable domain reads SQTIHQWPATLVQPVGSPLSLECTVEGTSNPNLYWYRQAAGRGLQLLFYSVGIGQISSEVPQNLSASRPQDRQFILSSKKLLLSDSGFYLCAWSVLGPTYEQYFGPGTRLTVT.

For the CDR3, the DNA is TGTGCCAGCAGCTTAAGGTCGACTACAGATACGCAGTATTTT. Its translation: CASSLRSTTDTQYF. The gene calls are TRBV11-3 and TRBJ2-3; no clear D. The ends were cut back, 2 bases at V and 3 bases at J, with 9 bases in the middle. Germline CDR1 reads SGHNT; CDR2 reads YENEEA. This CDR3 is 14 amino acids long.

The rearrangement links TRBV19 to TRBJ1-1; TRBD1 matches at 7 bases. Germline CDR1 LNHDA, CDR2 SQIVND (reference sequence). With V trimmed by 4 bases and J by 5 bases, 10 bases remained unmatched. The CDR3 is 15 amino acids. CDR3 DNA sequence: TGTGCCAGTAGTAGGGGTGACAGGGTGGGGACTGAAGCTTTCTTT. It translates to CASSRGDRVGTEAFF.

The chain employs TRBV5-6 and TRBJ1-2, with D hard to call. Germline V gives CDR1 SGHDT, CDR2 YYEEEE. The CDR3 is 14 amino acids. The ends were cut back, 1 base at V and 2 bases at J, with 9 bases in the middle. The DNA for the CDR3 is TGTGCCAGCAGCTTGTCAGGCAGGAACTATGGCTACACCTTC. Translated, it gives CASSLSGRNYGYTF.

The chain combines TRBV2 with TRBJ1-5, with TRBD1 as a possible D gene (5 bases). The J call is doubtful: the DNA matches TRBJ2-3 better. CDR1 and CDR2 (germline): SNHLY, FYNNEI. This CDR3 region has 13 residues. The CDR3 region is CASSGGRESSQYF. DNA for the CDR3: TGTGCCAGCAGTGGGGGCAGAGAGTCATCCCAGTATTTT.

This chain uses TRBV19 with TRBJ2-7; 8 positions agree with TRBD1. Germline CDR1 LNHDA, CDR2 SQIVND (reference sequence). V was pared by 5 bases and J by 2 bases, with 8 bases of the junction left unmatched. This CDR3 has 15 amino acids. CDR3 sequence (DNA): TGTGCCAGTAGTTTAACAGGGGGGTCTGCCTACGAGCAGTACTTC. It encodes CASSLTGGSAYEQYF.

This chain joins TRBV28 and TRBJ1-5, with unresolved D. Germline CDR1 MDHEN, CDR2 SYDVKM. The CDR3 has 14 residues. Trimming took off 6 bases at V and 0 bases at J, with 9 bases between the two ends. CDR3 nucleotide sequence: TGTGCCAGCAGACCGAGACTTAGCAATCAGCCCCAGCATTTT. This translates into CASRPRLSNQPQHF.

The rearrangement uses TRBV5-1 and TRBJ2-3; D unclear. There are 16 residues in the CDR3. Deletions cut 4 bases from V and 0 bases from J, with 15 bases between. Germline lookup yields CDR1 SGHRS and CDR2 YFSETQ. CDR3: CASSLPRSGSTDTQYF. DNA of the CDR3: TGCGCCAGCAGCCTCCCCAGGTCAGGTAGCACAGATACGCAGTATTTT.